This TCR beta chain was obtained from a study of T cell responses to AZD1222 COVID-19 vaccine. Study results and limitations: Unmutated variant regions are reportedly the target of nearly half of TCRs that are spike-specific. The CD4 TCRs associated with vaccination extended across spike and predominated at 160-218 and 743-854.

The table came from immunoSEQ multiplex PCR; TCRdb's copy has only in-frame clones and leaves some out. Here the sample spans some 110,000 clones, 85% to 90% being singletons. The V gene's germline CDR1 is MNHEY and CDR2 SMNVEV (reference sequence). CDR3 length: 18 amino acids. V was clipped by 6 bases and J by 7 bases; unmatched bases: 15. A remark on this clone: Its target is unknown.

The source material was peripheral blood, sampled 28 days after the second AZD1222 dose. The rearrangement links TRBV27 to TRBJ2-1, with 13 bases matching TRBD2. This TCR derives from an adult who received the AZD1222 COVID-19 vaccine. The CDR3 loop reads CASRLLGLAGEVRNEQFF. As DNA, the CDR3 is TGTGCCAGCAGACTCCTAGGACTAGCGGGAGAGGTACGGAATGAGCAGTTCTTC.